Sequencing of this TCR beta chain was carried out in a study of T cells after yellow fever vaccination. This clonotype was seen repeatedly, ten times or more. Its antigen is not known. Production of TCR cDNA was by 5'RACE template switching, which also added a universal primer site and UMIs. TCRdb re-derived calls from the 5' RACE reads in MiXCR, one entry per CDR3 protein. The sample holds more than 80,000 distinct CDR3 sequences, approximately 5.5% seen once. Overall study findings and caveats: Repertoires sorted by FACS could include abundant clonotypes that are contaminants from the bulk population. Peaking on day 5 versus 15, the secondary response was faster but weaker. Reappearance after the booster was observed for most primary-vaccination clones (96% CD4, around 90% CD8).

The V segment lost 2 bases and the J segment 10 bases; nucleotides outside the gene matches: 12. CDR1 MNHEY and CDR2 SVGEGT come from the germline V gene. The length of the CDR3 is 16 residues. The sequencing used CD8+ T cells sorted from PBMCs, collected 10 days after the yellow fever booster vaccination. The TCR was taken from a man younger than 35 who received the YFV17D yellow fever vaccine. The chain is built from TRBV6-2 or TRBV6-3 and TRBJ2-5; 11 nucleotides line up with TRBD1. The CDR3 nucleotides read TGTGCCAGCAGTTACGCGACGGACAGGGGGCGCTTTGACCAGTACTTC. It specifies CASSYATDRGRFDQYF.